This note documents a single T cell receptor (beta chain) sequence. Antigen specificity is unknown. The TCR beta sequencing libraries came from UMI-labeled 5' RACE. TCRdb re-called the 5' RACE reads and catalogs CDR3 proteins one per entry, DNA excluded. The sample table sets out 5,000 to 6,500 distinct CDR3 sequences. Early memory CD8+ T cells that were CCR7+ PD-1+ TIGIT+ with exhausted-like traits constituted the TPEX cells. The PBMC came from buffy coats of healthy donors. The study used negative magnetic separation to enrich total CD8+ T cells. The sample is drawn from a study of human CD8 memory T cell subsets. Study-level findings and limits: Only a minimal degree of mutual overlap characterized stem-like memory and precursor exhausted T cell repertoires. Estimated Chao1 values suggested that diversity was greater among stem-like memory T cells than among precursor exhausted T cells.

From germline, CDR1 is GTSNPN and CDR2 SVGIG (reference sequence). CDR3 size: 11 residues. Sequencing input: CD8+ T cells from PBMCs. This TCR was sampled from a human donor in good health. The chain has TRBV30 and TRBJ2-1. CDR3 sequence: CAWCEGPEQFF.